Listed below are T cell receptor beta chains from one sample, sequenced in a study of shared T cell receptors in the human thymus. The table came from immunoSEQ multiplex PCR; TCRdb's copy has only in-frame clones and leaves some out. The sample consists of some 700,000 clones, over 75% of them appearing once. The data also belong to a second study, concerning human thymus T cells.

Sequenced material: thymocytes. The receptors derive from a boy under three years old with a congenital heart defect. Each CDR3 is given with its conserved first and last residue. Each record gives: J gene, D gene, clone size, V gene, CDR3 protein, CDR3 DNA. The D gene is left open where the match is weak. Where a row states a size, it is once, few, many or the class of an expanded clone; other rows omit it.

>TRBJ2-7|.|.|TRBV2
CASSERWLYF
TGTGCCAGCAGTGAACGATGGCTGTACTTC
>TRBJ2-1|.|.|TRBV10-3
CAISESRREFYEQFF
TGTGCCATCAGTGAGTCGAGACGGGAGTTCTATGAGCAGTTCTTC
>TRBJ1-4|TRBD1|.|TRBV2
CASSEAPTGGEKLFF
TGTGCCAGCAGTGAAGCGCCGACAGGGGGTGAAAAACTGTTTTTT
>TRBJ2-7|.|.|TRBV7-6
CAALLNGFYEQYF
TGTGCAGCCCTACTAAACGGGTTCTACGAGCAGTACTTC
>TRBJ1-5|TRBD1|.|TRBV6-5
CASSETGVNQPQHF
TGTGCCAGCAGTGAGACAGGGGTAAATCAGCCCCAGCATTTT
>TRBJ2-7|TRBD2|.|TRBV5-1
CASSGPLAGASYEQYF
TGCGCCAGCAGCGGACCTCTGGCGGGAGCCTCCTACGAGCAGTACTTC
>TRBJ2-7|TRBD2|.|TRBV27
CASSLCRTSGAYEQYF
TGTGCCAGCAGTTTATGCCGGACTAGCGGGGCCTACGAGCAGTACTTC
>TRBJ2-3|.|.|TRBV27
CASSLSEPRAGTQYF
TGTGCCAGCAGTTTATCGGAACCCCGAGCGGGCACGCAGTATTTT
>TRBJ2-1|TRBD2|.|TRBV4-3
CASSQDGREEVNEQFF
TGCGCCAGCAGCCAAGATGGGCGGGAGGAGGTCAATGAGCAGTTCTTC
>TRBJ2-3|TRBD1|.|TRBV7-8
CASSLVLGQASTDTQYF
TGTGCCAGCAGCTTAGTTCTGGGACAGGCAAGCACAGATACGCAGTATTTT
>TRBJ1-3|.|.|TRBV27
CASMRAGGNTIYF
TGTGCCAGCATGAGGGCGGGGGGAAACACCATATATTTT
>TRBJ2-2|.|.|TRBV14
CASSQGTGANTGELFF
TGTGCCAGCAGCCAAGGGACGGGGGCGAACACCGGGGAGCTGTTTTTT
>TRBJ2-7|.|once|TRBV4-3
CASSQEVLAPSYEQYF
TGCGCCAGCAGCCAAGAGGTCCTAGCGCCGTCCTACGAGCAGTACTTC
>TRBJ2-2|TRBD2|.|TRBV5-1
CASSLLAGGPSNTGELFF
TGCGCCAGCAGCTTGCTAGCGGGAGGGCCTAGTAACACCGGGGAGCTGTTTTTT
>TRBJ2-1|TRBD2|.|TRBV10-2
CASRGGRTSGGGRQFF
TGCGCCAGCAGGGGGGGGCGGACTAGCGGAGGCGGGAGGCAGTTCTTC
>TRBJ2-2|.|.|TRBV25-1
CASSPLRQNTGELFF
TGTGCCAGCAGCCCCCTCAGGCAAAACACCGGGGAGCTGTTTTTT
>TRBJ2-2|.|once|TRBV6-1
CASSEARGWGTGELFF
TGTGCCAGCAGTGAAGCACGGGGGTGGGGGACCGGGGAGCTGTTTTTT
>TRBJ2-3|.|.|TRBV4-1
CASSQDEAGGTDTQYF
TGCGCCAGCAGCCAAGATGAGGCAGGGGGCACAGATACGCAGTATTTT
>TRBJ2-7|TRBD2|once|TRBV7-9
CASSFGSGRSSYEQYF
TGTGCCAGCAGCTTTGGTAGCGGGAGGAGCTCCTACGAGCAGTACTTC
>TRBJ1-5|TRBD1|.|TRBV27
CASSGTGSQPQHF
TGTGCCAGCAGTGGGACAGGGAGTCAGCCCCAGCATTTT
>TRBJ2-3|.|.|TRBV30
CAWGGGEVRTDTQYF
TGTGCCTGGGGGGGCGGAGAGGTCAGGACAGATACGCAGTATTTT
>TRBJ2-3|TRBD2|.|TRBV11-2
CASSLAGLAGDGTDTQYF
TGTGCCAGCAGCTTAGCCGGACTAGCGGGAGACGGCACAGATACGCAGTATTTT
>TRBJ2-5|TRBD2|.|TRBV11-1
CASSLTGGNQETQYF
TGTGCCAGCAGCCTCACGGGAGGAAATCAAGAGACCCAGTACTTC
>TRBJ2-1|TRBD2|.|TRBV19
CASSLTSGNPINEQFF
TGTGCCAGTAGCCTGACTAGCGGGAATCCTATCAATGAGCAGTTCTTC
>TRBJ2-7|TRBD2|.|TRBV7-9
CASSLRTSGSSNEQYF
TGTGCCAGCAGCTTAAGGACTAGCGGGAGTTCTAACGAGCAGTACTTC
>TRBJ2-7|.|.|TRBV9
CASSVGQGLTYEQYF
TGTGCCAGCAGCGTAGGTCAGGGGTTAACCTACGAGCAGTACTTC